This T cell receptor (beta chain) was sequenced during a study of Graves' ophthalmopathy and Graves' hyperthyroidism. Study information: Researchers obtained peripheral blood at initial diagnosis, before any treatment had begun. Study outcomes and limitations: In blood appeared most of the expanded thyroid clonotypes whose frequency exceeded 0.001. A classifier, a 13-signature model, separated ophthalmopathy from stable hyperthyroidism with nearly 90% sensitivity and around 80% specificity.

Amplified TCR beta CDR3 regions were obtained using RNA transcripts as template. A first-round RT-PCR used HTBI primers, followed by a second-round multiplex PCR. TCRdb passed the multiplex PCR reads through MiXCR, listing each CDR3 protein once. The sample comprises about 740,000 distinct CDR3 sequences, roughly two fifths of which are singletons, and roughly 45% rests with the top ten. Out of about 9.3 ml of fresh peripheral blood, PBMCs were obtained. Germline V gives CDR1 MNHEY, CDR2 SMNVEV (reference sequence). The CDR3 has 17 amino acids. V was clipped by 1 base and J by 1 base; unmatched bases: 8. Comment on this clonotype: Antigen unknown.

The clonotype comes from an adult man with Graves' ophthalmopathy. V and J are TRBV27 and TRBJ1-2, with 8 bases identical to TRBD1. Specimen: peripheral blood. The CDR3 loop is CASSLLGSTGVNYGYTF. The CDR3 region has the DNA TGTGCCAGCAGTTTATTGGGGTCGACAGGGGTTAACTATGGCTACACCTTC.